This is a list of T cell receptor beta chains from one sample in a study of T cells in Graves' hyperthyroidism and ophthalmopathy. Each CDR3 protein gets one entry after TCRdb re-called the multiplex PCR reads with MiXCR. In the table there are 500,000 to 550,000 distinct CDR3 sequences, less than 25% of which are singletons. Sequenced input: blood. All receptors derive from a man aged 18-30 years with Graves' hyperthyroidism. The CDR3 runs from the conserved cysteine through the conserved F or W. The D gene is left open where the match is weak. Where a row states a size, it is once, few, many or the class of an expanded clone; other rows omit it.

size	V	D	J	DNA	CDR3
NA	TRBV11-2	NA	TRBJ1-1	TGTGCCAGCAGCCGTCTTCAGGGTATCCCTGAAGCTTTCTTT	CASSRLQGIPEAFF
NA	TRBV6-1	TRBD1	TRBJ1-5	TGTGCCAGCACCCGAGGAACAGGGGATCAGCCCCAGCATTTT	CASTRGTGDQPQHF
many	TRBV2	NA	TRBJ2-7	TGTGCCAACCGTCGGCTAGCGACAGGAGGGGAGCAGTACTTC	CANRRLATGGEQYF
many	TRBV2	TRBD1	TRBJ2-7	TGTGCCAGCAGGGGGACAGGGGACAGCGAGCAGTACTTC	CASRGTGDSEQYF
many	TRBV6-1	NA	TRBJ1-2	TGTGCCAGCAGTGAATGGGTGTCCTATCGTTGGGGCTACACCTTC	CASSEWVSYRWGYTF
few	TRBV28	TRBD1	TRBJ1-5	TGTGCCAGCAGGCGCCAGGGGGCGCGGGGCAATCAGCCCCAGCATTTT	CASRRQGARGNQPQHF
many	TRBV11-2	NA	TRBJ2-7	TGTGCCAGCAGTCCCGCGGATGGCGAGCAGTACTTC	CASSPADGEQYF
once	TRBV20-1	TRBD2	TRBJ2-7	TGCAGTGCTAGAGACATACTAGCGGAATACGAGCAGTACTTC	CSARDILAEYEQYF
many	TRBV6-1	NA	TRBJ2-7	TGTGCCAGCAGTGGACTTCAGCCCTACGAGCAGTACTTC	CASSGLQPYEQYF
NA	TRBV5-1	NA	TRBJ2-7	TGCGCCAGCAGCTTGGAACAGGGTAGGTCGTCGGAGTACTTC	CASSLEQGRSSEYF
many	TRBV6-5	NA	TRBJ1-5	TGTGCCAGCAGTTCAGGGTACCATCAGCCCCAGCATTTT	CASSSGYHQPQHF
many	TRBV28	NA	TRBJ1-6	TGTGCCAGCACCTCAATGGGGGCGAGCTCCTATAATTCACCCCTCCACTTT	CASTSMGASSYNSPLHF
NA	TRBV19	TRBD1	TRBJ2-4	TGTGCCAGTAGTACACGACAGGGGGCGGCCAAAAACATTCAGTACTTC	CASSTRQGAAKNIQYF
many	TRBV5-1	NA	TRBJ1-1	TGCGCCAGCACGGGACAAGTAAACACTGAAGCTTTCTTT	CASTGQVNTEAFF
NA	TRBV19	NA	TRBJ1-2	TGTGCCAGTAGTAGCCGTGGCAGCTCCTACACCTTC	CASSSRGSSYTF
many	TRBV6-1	NA	TRBJ1-1	TGTGCCAGCAGTGAAGAAAGGGCTCAGGGGCTCACTGAAGCTTTCTTT	CASSEERAQGLTEAFF
NA	TRBV12-3/TRBV12-4	TRBD1	TRBJ1-5	TGTGCCAGCAGTTTTATGGGACAGGGCCATCAGCCCCAGCATTTT	CASSFMGQGHQPQHF
many	TRBV5-1	NA	TRBJ1-1	TGCGCCAGCAGCTTGGACAGGGCTGAGGTGTTGAGCACTGAAGCTTTCTTT	CASSLDRAEVLSTEAFF
many	TRBV2	NA	TRBJ2-2	TGTGCCAGCAGTGATTTAACCGCGAACACCGGGGAGCTGTTTTTT	CASSDLTANTGELFF
NA	TRBV28	NA	TRBJ1-2	TGTGCCAGCAGTGTACCTTGGCCCGGACCCCAATATGGCTACACCTTC	CASSVPWPGPQYGYTF
few	TRBV29-1	TRBD1	TRBJ1-2	TGCAGCGTTGACACTTCAGGGGGGCTTGGCTACACCTTC	CSVDTSGGLGYTF
NA	TRBV6-1	NA	TRBJ1-5	TGTGCCAGCAGCAAAAAGGCTTGGAGGGGGAATCAGCCCCAGCATTTT	CASSKKAWRGNQPQHF
NA	TRBV6-1	NA	TRBJ1-5	TGTGCCAGCAGCCAAAGGGCGTCGGGGCAGCCCCAGCATTTT	CASSQRASGQPQHF
many	TRBV2	NA	TRBJ1-2	TGTGCCAGCACTATGGGGCGCAGCTATGGCTACACCTTC	CASTMGRSYGYTF
many	TRBV4-1	NA	TRBJ1-5	TGCGCCAGCAGCCAAGCAGTCAGGGACAATCAGCCCCAGCATTTT	CASSQAVRDNQPQHF
NA	TRBV6-2/TRBV6-3	NA	TRBJ2-7	TGTGCCAGCAGTTACTTGCAAGGGACCTACGAGCAGTACTTC	CASSYLQGTYEQYF
many	TRBV6-2/TRBV6-3	NA	TRBJ1-5	TGTGCCAGCAGCCCAAGGAATCAGCCCCAGCATTTT	CASSPRNQPQHF
NA	TRBV5-1	NA	TRBJ1-1	TGCGCCAGCAGCTTGGAGGGCGCCCGTTACACTGAAGCTTTCTTT	CASSLEGARYTEAFF
many	TRBV28	NA	TRBJ1-5	TGTGCCAGCATTCACGCCCCGGGCAATCAGCCCCAGCATTTT	CASIHAPGNQPQHF
many	TRBV4-1	TRBD1	TRBJ1-1	TGCGCCAGCAGCCAAGATGACAGGGGTTCGACTGAAGCTTTCTTT	CASSQDDRGSTEAFF
many	TRBV30	NA	TRBJ2-7	TGTGCCTGGAGTAAGGGGACACATACCATAGTCCCCGACGAGCAGTACTTC	CAWSKGTHTIVPDEQYF
many	TRBV30	NA	TRBJ1-2	TGTGCCTGGAGTGAGGACTCTTATGGCTACACCTTC	CAWSEDSYGYTF
NA	TRBV9	NA	TRBJ1-6	TGTGCCAGCAGCGTAGGCGGGGCGCGGAATTCACCCCTCCACTTT	CASSVGGARNSPLHF
many	TRBV4-1	NA	TRBJ2-7	TGCGCCAGCAGCGGTGGGGGTCAGTACGAGCAGTACTTC	CASSGGGQYEQYF
NA	TRBV20-1	NA	TRBJ1-4	TGCAGTGCTAGAGGGGCAGGAGAAAAACTGTTTTTT	CSARGAGEKLFF
NA	TRBV12-3/TRBV12-4	TRBD1	TRBJ1-2	TGTGCCAGCAGCCAAGAAGGGACAGGGGGCGCTGATGGCTACACCTTC	CASSQEGTGGADGYTF
many	TRBV7-2	NA	TRBJ1-5	TGTGCCAGCACCCTTAGCCCAGGGTACGGTCGGCCCCAGCATTTT	CASTLSPGYGRPQHF
NA	TRBV20-1	TRBD1	TRBJ2-6	TGCAGTGCTAGAGATTTTCAGGGGGCCTTTGGGGCCAACGTCCTGACTTTC	CSARDFQGAFGANVLTF
NA	TRBV12-3/TRBV12-4	TRBD2	TRBJ2-7	TGTGCCAGCAGTTCCCTGCTAGCGGGCTACGAGCAGTACTTC	CASSSLLAGYEQYF
few	TRBV9	NA	TRBJ2-2	TGTGCCAGCAGCGAGACAGTTACCACCGGGGAGCTGTTTTTT	CASSETVTTGELFF
NA	TRBV6-1	NA	TRBJ1-1	TGCGCCAGCAGGCGAGATATGGACACTGAAGCTTTCTTT	CASRRDMDTEAFF
many	TRBV20-1	NA	TRBJ1-5	TGCAGTGCTAGAGAAGGGGGTGTACAGCCCCAGCATTTT	CSAREGGVQPQHF
few	TRBV7-6	TRBD1	TRBJ2-5	TGTGCCAGCAGCTTTTTAGGACAGGCAGAATCTGAGACCCAGTACTTC	CASSFLGQAESETQYF
many	TRBV20-1	NA	TRBJ1-1	TGCAGTGCTAAACAGTTCACTGAAGCTTTCTTT	CSAKQFTEAFF
many	TRBV10-2	NA	TRBJ1-3	TGCGCCAGCAGTGAGTCGGGAGGATTTGGAAACACCATATATTTT	CASSESGGFGNTIYF
few	TRBV28	TRBD1	TRBJ1-5	TGTGCCAGCATGCGCTCCATTGTGGGACAGGGACCCAATCAGCCCCAGCATTTT	CASMRSIVGQGPNQPQHF
few	TRBV12-3/TRBV12-4	NA	TRBJ2-7	TGTGCCAGCAGCCCGAAGAGGCAGCCCTACGAGCAGTACTTC	CASSPKRQPYEQYF
NA	TRBV4-1	NA	TRBJ1-6	TGCGCCAGCAGCCAAGTTAGGGGGGATGGCTCACCCCTCCACTTT	CASSQVRGDGSPLHF
many	TRBV7-8	NA	TRBJ2-7	TGTGCCAGCAGCTCCCTGGGAAAGGGGAAAGACGAGCAGTACTTC	CASSSLGKGKDEQYF
many	TRBV6-5	TRBD1	TRBJ2-7	TGTGCCAGCAGTTACGCCAGGGGGTCCTACGAGCAGTACTTC	CASSYARGSYEQYF
many	TRBV28	NA	TRBJ1-2	TGTGCCAGCAGTTTATATTTGCCCCGAGCCCCCGGGGTATATGGCTACACCTTC	CASSLYLPRAPGVYGYTF
many	TRBV11-2	TRBD1	TRBJ1-3	TGTGCCAGCAGCCCAGATGGAGGACAGGGGGTAAACACCATATATTTT	CASSPDGGQGVNTIYF
many	TRBV6-2/TRBV6-3	TRBD2	TRBJ2-7	TGTGCCAGCAGTCTTAGCGGGGACTCCTACGAGCAGTACTTC	CASSLSGDSYEQYF